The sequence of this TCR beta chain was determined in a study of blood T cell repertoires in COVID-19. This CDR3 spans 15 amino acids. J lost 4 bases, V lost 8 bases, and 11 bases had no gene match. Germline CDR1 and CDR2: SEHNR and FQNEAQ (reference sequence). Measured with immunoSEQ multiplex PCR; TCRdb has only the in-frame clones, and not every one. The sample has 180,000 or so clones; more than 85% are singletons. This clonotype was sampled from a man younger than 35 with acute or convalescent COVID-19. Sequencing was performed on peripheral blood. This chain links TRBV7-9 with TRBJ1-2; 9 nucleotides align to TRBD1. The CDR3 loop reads CASGDRDRVFYGYTF. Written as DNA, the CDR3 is TGTGCCAGCGGAGATAGGGACAGGGTTTTCTATGGCTACACCTTC.